This T cell receptor beta chain was sequenced during a study of early T cells in non-severe SARS-CoV-2 infection. In the study overall: With bulk RNA from unsorted whole blood as input, sequencing yielded unpaired chains.

Germline V CDR1 and CDR2: DFQATT, SNEGSKA (reference sequence). The CDR3 covers 13 residues. Study outcomes and limitations: Missing private and CD4 specificities, VDJdb matching favored anti-spike CD8 responses.

This clonotype was detected a few times. Its antigen remains unknown. The junction differs from germline at one of its ends, possibly a read error. The TCR library protocol attached unique molecular identifiers to the individual cDNA molecules. TCRdb re-called the 5' RACE reads through MiXCR, storing one row per CDR3 protein. The table shows approximately 83,000 distinct CDR3 sequences, with roughly 13% occurring only once. The source is an adult who was a healthcare worker with PCR-confirmed SARS-CoV-2 infection or an uninfected control (not recorded which). Sequencing was performed on whole blood. This chain uses TRBV20-1 with TRBJ2-5; D not certain. The CDR3 loop reads CSAREEGQVTQYF. CDR3 sequence (DNA): TGCAGTGCTAGAGAAGAAGGGCAAGTGACCCAGTACTTC.